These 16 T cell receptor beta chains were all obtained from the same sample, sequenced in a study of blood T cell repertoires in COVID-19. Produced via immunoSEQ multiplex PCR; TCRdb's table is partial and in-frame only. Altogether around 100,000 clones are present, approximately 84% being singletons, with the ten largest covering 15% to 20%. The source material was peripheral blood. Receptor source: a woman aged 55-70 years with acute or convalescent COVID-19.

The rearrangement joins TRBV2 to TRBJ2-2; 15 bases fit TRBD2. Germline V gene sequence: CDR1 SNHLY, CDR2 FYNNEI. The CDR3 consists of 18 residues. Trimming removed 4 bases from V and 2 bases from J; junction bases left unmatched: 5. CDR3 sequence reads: CASSAGLAGGRNTGELFF. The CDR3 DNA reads TGTGCCAGCAGTGCCGGACTAGCGGGGGGGCGTAACACCGGGGAGCTGTTTTTT.

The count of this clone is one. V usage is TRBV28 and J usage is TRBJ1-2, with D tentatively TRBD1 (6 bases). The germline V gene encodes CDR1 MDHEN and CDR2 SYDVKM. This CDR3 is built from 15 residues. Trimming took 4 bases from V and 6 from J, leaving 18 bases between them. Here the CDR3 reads CASSYPLGGGHGYTF. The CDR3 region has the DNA TGTGCCAGCAGTTATCCCCTCGGCGGGGGGCATGGCTACACCTTC.

CDR3 nucleotides: TGTGCCAGCACTAGCGGGGGGACCCCACGAGATACGCAGTATTTT. It codes for CASTSGGTPRDTQYF. The J gene is TRBJ2-3, the V gene TRBV28, with 11 bases matching TRBD2. V shed 7 bases and J 5 bases; nucleotides not matched to a gene: 8. The CDR3 is 15 amino acids. The germline gives CDR1 MDHEN, CDR2 SYDVKM.

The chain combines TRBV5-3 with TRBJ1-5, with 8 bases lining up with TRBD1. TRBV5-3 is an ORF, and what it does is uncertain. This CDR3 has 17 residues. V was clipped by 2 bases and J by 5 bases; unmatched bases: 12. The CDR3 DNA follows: TGTGCCAGAAGCTTAATAAATGCCAGGGGGCTGGATCAGCCCCAGCATTTT. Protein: CARSLINARGLDQPQHF.

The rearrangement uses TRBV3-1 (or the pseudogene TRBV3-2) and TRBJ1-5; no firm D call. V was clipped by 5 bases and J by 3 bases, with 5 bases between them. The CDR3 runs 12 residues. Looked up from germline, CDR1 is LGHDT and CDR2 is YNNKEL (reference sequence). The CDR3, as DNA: TGTGCCAGCAGCACATACAATCAGCCCCAGCATTTT. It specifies CASSTYNQPQHF.

CDR3 nucleotide sequence: TGTGCCAGCAGCGTAGCAGGGGACACCTCCCTCCACTTT. Amino acids: CASSVAGDTSLHF. The gene calls are TRBV9 and TRBJ1-6; possibly TRBD1 for D (6 bases). The V end was cut by 0 bases, the J end by 14 bases, with 12 bases between. Germline assignment: CDR1 SGDLS and CDR2 YYNGEE. This CDR3 comprises 13 residues.

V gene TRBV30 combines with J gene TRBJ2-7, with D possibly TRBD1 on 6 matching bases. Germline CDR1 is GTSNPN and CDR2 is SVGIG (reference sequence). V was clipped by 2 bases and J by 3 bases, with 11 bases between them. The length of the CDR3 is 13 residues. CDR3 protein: CAWSRDNRYEQYF. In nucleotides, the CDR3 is TGTGCCTGGAGTAGGGACAACCGCTACGAGCAGTACTTC.

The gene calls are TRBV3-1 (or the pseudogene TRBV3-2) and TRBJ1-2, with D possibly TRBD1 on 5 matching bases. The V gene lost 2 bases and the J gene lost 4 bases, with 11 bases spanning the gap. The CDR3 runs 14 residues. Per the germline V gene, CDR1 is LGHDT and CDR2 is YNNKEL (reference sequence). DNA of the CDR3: TGTGCCAGCAGCCAACAGGGTGTTGGCTATGGCTACACCTTC. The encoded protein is CASSQQGVGYGYTF.

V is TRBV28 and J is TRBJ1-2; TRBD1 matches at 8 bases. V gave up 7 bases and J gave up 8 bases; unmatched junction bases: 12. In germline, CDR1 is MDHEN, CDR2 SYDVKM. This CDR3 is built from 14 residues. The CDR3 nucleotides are TGTGCCAGCACCTCCATCCCCCGGACAGGGGGCTACACCTTC. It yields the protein CASTSIPRTGGYTF.

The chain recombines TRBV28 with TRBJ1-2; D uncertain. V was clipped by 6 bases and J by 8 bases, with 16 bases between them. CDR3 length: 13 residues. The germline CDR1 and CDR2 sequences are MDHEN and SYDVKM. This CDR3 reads CASSPPRGWGYTF. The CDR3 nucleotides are TGTGCCAGCAGCCCTCCGCGGGGTTGGGGCTACACCTTC.

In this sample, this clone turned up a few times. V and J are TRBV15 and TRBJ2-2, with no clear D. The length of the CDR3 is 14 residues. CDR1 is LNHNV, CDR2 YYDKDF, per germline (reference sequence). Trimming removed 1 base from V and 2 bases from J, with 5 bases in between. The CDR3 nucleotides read TGTGCCACCAGCAGAGCCTATAACACCGGGGAGCTGTTTTTT. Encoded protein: CATSRAYNTGELFF.

The CDR3 is CASRDREAFF. Written as DNA, the CDR3 is TGTGCCAGCCGGGACAGGGAAGCTTTCTTT. The rearrangement joins TRBV6-6 to TRBJ1-1; TRBD1 agrees at 8 bases. CDR3 length: 10 amino acids. The germline V gene encodes CDR1 MNHNY and CDR2 SVGAGI (reference sequence). J lost 8 bases, V lost 8 bases, and 1 base had no gene match.

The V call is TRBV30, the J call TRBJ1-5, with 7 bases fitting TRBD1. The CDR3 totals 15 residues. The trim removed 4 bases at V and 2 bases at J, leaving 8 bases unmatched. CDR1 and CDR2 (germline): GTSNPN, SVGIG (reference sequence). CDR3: CAWNTVDRGNQPQHF. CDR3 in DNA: TGTGCCTGGAACACGGTTGACAGGGGCAATCAGCCCCAGCATTTT.

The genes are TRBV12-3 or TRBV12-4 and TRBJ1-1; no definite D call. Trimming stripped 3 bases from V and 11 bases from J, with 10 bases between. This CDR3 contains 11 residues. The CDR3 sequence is CASSLRGRAFF. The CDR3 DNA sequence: TGTGCCAGCAGTTTGCGGGGTCGGGCTTTCTTT.

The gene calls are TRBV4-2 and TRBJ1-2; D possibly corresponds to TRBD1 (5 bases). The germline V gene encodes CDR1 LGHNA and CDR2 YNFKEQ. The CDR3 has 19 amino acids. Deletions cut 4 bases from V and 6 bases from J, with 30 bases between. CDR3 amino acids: CASSLTAAGHPKSLDGYTF. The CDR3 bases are TGTGCCAGCAGCCTCACCGCGGCCGGACACCCGAAATCTCTCGATGGCTACACCTTC.

For the CDR3, the DNA is TGTGCCGGCCCGACCTACGAGCAGTACTTC. Protein sequence: CAGPTYEQYF. This chain connects TRBV14 to TRBJ2-7; D not certain. This CDR3 comprises 10 residues. CDR1 SGHDN and CDR2 FVKESK come from the germline V gene. The V end lost 11 bases, the J end lost 2 bases, and 7 bases lay between the germline ends.